The clone carrying this T cell receptor (beta chain) has a count of ten or more. The sample belongs to a study of read filtering for tumor transcriptome and immune sequencing. From roughly 390 ng of RNA, a library with molecular barcoded alpha/delta and beta/gamma adaptors was made. TCRdb itself ran the reads through MiXCR, one entry per CDR3 protein. Found here are 75,000 to 90,000 distinct CDR3 sequences, more than 9% of them singletons; the top ten hold approximately 15%. V shed 6 bases and J 0 bases; nucleotides not matched to a gene: 15. The CDR3 loop spans 21 amino acids. CDR1 SNHLY and CDR2 FYNNEI come from the germline V gene.

The receptor's source is a donor older than 35 with multiple myeloma. Sample: a population of CD138-negative cells sorted from bone marrow. The chain couples TRBV2 to TRBJ2-2, with 14 bases lining up with TRBD2. For the CDR3, the DNA is TGTGCCAGCAGCCACCTCGTAAGGGGACTAGCGGGAGTTTCGAACACCGGGGAGCTGTTTTTT. This encodes CASSHLVRGLAGVSNTGELFF.